These 3 T cell receptor beta chains originate from one sample sequenced in a study of blood T cell repertoires in COVID-19. Sequencing used immunoSEQ multiplex PCR; TCRdb keeps in-frame clones, though not all of them. The data hold around 70,000 clones, with roughly 85% observed a single time. The sequenced material came from peripheral blood. The receptor source for this set is a man aged 60 to 69 with active or convalescent COVID-19.

This chain connects TRBV15 to TRBJ2-2, with D perhaps matching TRBD2 (5 bases). This CDR3 has 15 residues. The V gene lost 3 bases and the J gene lost 5 bases, with 13 bases spanning the gap. Looked up from germline, CDR1 is LNHNV and CDR2 is YYDKDF (reference sequence). This chain's CDR3 is CATSRPSSTTGELFF. The DNA for the CDR3 is TGTGCCACCAGCAGGCCGTCTAGCACGACCGGGGAGCTGTTTTTT.

The gene calls are TRBV2 and TRBJ2-2; D is undetermined. This CDR3 spans 12 amino acids. In germline, CDR1 is SNHLY, CDR2 FYNNEI. V dropped 6 bases and J dropped 0 bases, with 2 bases sitting between them. CDR3 protein: CASSSNTGELFF. Here the CDR3 DNA reads TGTGCCAGCAGCTCGAACACCGGGGAGCTGTTTTTT.

The chain is built from TRBV6-5 and TRBJ2-2, with D perhaps TRBD2 (6 bases). V was clipped by 6 bases and J by 4 bases, with 15 bases between them. Germline V gives CDR1 MNHEY, CDR2 SVGAGI. There are 15 residues in the CDR3. The chain's CDR3 is CASSPSRGVTGELFF. CDR3 coding DNA: TGTGCCAGCAGCCCATCGCGGGGAGTCACCGGGGAGCTGTTTTTT.